This TCR beta chain is drawn from a study of shared clonotypes between healthy human individuals. For this clone: Its antigen is still unknown.

Data came from immunoSEQ multiplex PCR; TCRdb stores just in-frame clones and leaves some out. The sample lists roughly 2.6 million clones, 85% to 95% seen once, with around 0.15% in the top ten. Study-wide points: Clonotype sharing among donors was expected to depend on sequencing depth.

The CDR3 is made up of 17 amino acids. V was clipped by 0 bases and J by 0 bases, with 14 bases between them. The gene calls are TRBV23-1 and TRBJ2-5, with D maybe TRBD2 (5 bases). TRBV23-1 belongs to the ORF category, with a function that is uncertain. Sequencing was performed on naive CD4+ T cells sorted from blood. As for subset: CD45RA+ positively selected. The sequence was collected from a man aged 18 to 29 in good health. CDR3 sequence (DNA): TGCGCCAGCAGTCAATCCCGGATTCGGGGAAACCAAGAGACCCAGTACTTC. Protein product: CASSQSRIRGNQETQYF.